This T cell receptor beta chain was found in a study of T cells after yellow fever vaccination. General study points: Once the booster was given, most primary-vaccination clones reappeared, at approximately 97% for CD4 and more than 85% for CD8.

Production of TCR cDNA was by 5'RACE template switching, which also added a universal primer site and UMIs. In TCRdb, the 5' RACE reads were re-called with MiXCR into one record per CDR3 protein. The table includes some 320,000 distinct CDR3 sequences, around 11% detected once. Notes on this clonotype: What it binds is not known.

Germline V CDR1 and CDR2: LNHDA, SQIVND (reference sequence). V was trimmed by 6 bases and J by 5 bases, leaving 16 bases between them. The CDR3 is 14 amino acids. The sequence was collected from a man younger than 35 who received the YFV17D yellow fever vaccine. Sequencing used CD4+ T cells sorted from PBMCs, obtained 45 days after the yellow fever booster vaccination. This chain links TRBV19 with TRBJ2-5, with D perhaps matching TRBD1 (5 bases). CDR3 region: CASSRNQGLETQYF. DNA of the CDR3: TGTGCCAGTAGCCGAAACCAGGGCTTGGAGACCCAGTACTTC.